This is a list of T cell receptor beta chains from one sample in a study of T cells in Graves' hyperthyroidism and ophthalmopathy. One entry per CDR3 protein results from TCRdb running MiXCR on the multiplex PCR reads. Of roughly 530,000 distinct CDR3 sequences in the sample, 17% are singletons; the top ten hold roughly a sixth. Sequenced: blood. Source of these receptors: a woman under 30 with Graves' ophthalmopathy. The CDR3 runs from the conserved cysteine through the conserved F or W. D genes are given only for firm matches. Not all rows give a size; the values are once, few, many and, for expanded clones, a class.

>.|15|TRBD1|TRBV7-2|TRBJ2-7
CASSLKGQGTDEQYF
TGTGCCAGCAGCTTAAAGGGACAGGGGACAGACGAGCAGTACTTC
>.|17|.|TRBV7-9|TRBJ1-2
CASSLGGRGPANYGYTF
TGTGCCAGCAGCTTAGGGGGCAGGGGACCCGCTAACTATGGCTACACCTTC
>.|15|TRBD1|TRBV28|TRBJ1-3
CASSEGRRGENTIYF
TGTGCCAGCAGTGAAGGGCGCAGGGGGGAAAACACCATATATTTT
>once|13|.|TRBV29-1|TRBJ2-1
CSVKSGGDNEQFF
TGCAGCGTTAAATCCGGTGGGGACAATGAGCAGTTCTTC
>many|14|.|TRBV28|TRBJ2-1
CASSFSRQANEQFF
TGTGCCAGCAGTTTTTCGCGCCAGGCCAATGAGCAGTTCTTC
>.|13|.|TRBV7-2|TRBJ1-1
CASSFIPLAEAFF
TGTGCCAGCAGCTTTATACCTCTCGCCGAAGCTTTCTTT
>many|15|.|TRBV29-1|TRBJ1-2
CSVEEGGRDTYGYTF
TGCAGCGTTGAAGAGGGGGGCAGGGACACCTATGGCTACACCTTC
>.|15|.|TRBV9|TRBJ2-1
CASSVEGSFDNEQFF
TGTGCCAGCAGCGTAGAAGGAAGTTTCGACAATGAGCAGTTCTTC
>few|16|.|TRBV9|TRBJ2-1
CASSVGGGGAGDEQFF
TGTGCCAGCAGCGTAGGAGGGGGGGGGGCTGGGGATGAGCAGTTCTTC
>.|18|TRBD2|TRBV29-1|TRBJ2-3
CSGVGLAGGGSSTDTQYF
TGCAGCGGGGTAGGACTAGCGGGAGGGGGTTCTAGCACAGATACGCAGTATTTT
>many|18|TRBD2|TRBV12-3/TRBV12-4|TRBJ2-5
CASSLSTIGYSGKETQYF
TGTGCCAGCAGTTTATCCACGATTGGGTATAGCGGGAAAGAGACCCAGTACTTC
>.|13|.|TRBV5-1|TRBJ2-7
CASSQKGVYEQYF
TGCGCCAGCAGCCAGAAGGGAGTCTACGAGCAGTACTTC
>many|15|TRBD2|TRBV29-1|TRBJ2-5
CSVELAGDKGETQYF
TGCAGCGTTGAACTAGCGGGAGATAAGGGAGAGACCCAGTACTTC
>few|12|.|TRBV10-3|TRBJ2-2
CAIRGFTGELFF
TGTGCCATCAGGGGATTCACCGGGGAGCTGTTTTTT
>many|16|TRBD2|TRBV11-2|TRBJ2-1
CASRTFGGSGTNEQFF
TGTGCCAGCCGAACTTTTGGTGGTAGCGGGACCAATGAGCAGTTCTTC
>.|15|.|TRBV12-3/TRBV12-4|TRBJ2-3
CASSLFAGNTDTQYF
TGTGCCAGCAGTTTATTCGCGGGAAACACAGATACGCAGTATTTT
>.|11|.|TRBV28|TRBJ2-7
CASVGLDEQYF
TGTGCCAGCGTCGGATTGGACGAGCAGTACTTC
>many|16|.|TRBV11-2|TRBJ2-5
CASSLVYGAAEETQYF
TGTGCCAGCAGCTTAGTATATGGGGCAGCGGAAGAGACCCAGTACTTC
>.|12|.|TRBV20-1|TRBJ2-7
CSAKAWGYEQYF
TGCAGTGCAAAAGCCTGGGGTTACGAGCAGTACTTC
>few|12|.|TRBV28|TRBJ1-6
CASRQGMSPLHF
TGTGCCAGCAGACAGGGAATGTCACCCCTCCACTTT
>many|16|.|TRBV12-3/TRBV12-4|TRBJ1-2
CASSDTSGVLNYGYTF
TGTGCCAGCAGCGATACCTCAGGGGTGCTTAACTATGGCTACACCTTC
>many|16|.|TRBV28|TRBJ1-2
CASSSPGSASNYGYTF
TGTGCCAGCAGTTCACCAGGCAGCGCTTCTAACTATGGCTACACCTTC
>few|14|.|TRBV20-1|TRBJ1-1
CSARGRTSGTEAFF
TGCAGTGCTAGAGGGCGAACTTCTGGCACTGAAGCTTTCTTT
>many|13|.|TRBV11-2|TRBJ2-1
CASSSRTDNEQFF
TGTGCCAGCAGCTCGAGGACAGACAATGAGCAGTTCTTC
>.|14|TRBD1|TRBV7-9|TRBJ1-1
CASSPGTGFTEAFF
TGTGCCAGCAGCCCCGGGACAGGGTTCACTGAAGCTTTCTTT
>.|15|TRBD2|TRBV20-1|TRBJ2-5
CSAAPRRGGAKTQYF
TGCAGTGCTGCACCTCGCCGCGGGGGGGCGAAGACCCAGTACTTC
>few|17|TRBD1|TRBV28|TRBJ1-1
CASSATGVRSLNTEAFF
TGTGCCAGCAGTGCGACAGGGGTGAGAAGCTTGAACACTGAAGCTTTCTTT
>few|12|TRBD1|TRBV10-3|TRBJ2-4
CATTGGKDIQYF
TGTGCCACCACAGGGGGCAAAGACATTCAGTACTTC
>few|13|TRBD1|TRBV7-3|TRBJ2-1
CASRQGVDNEQFF
TGTGCCAGCAGACAGGGGGTCGACAATGAGCAGTTCTTC
>many|14|TRBD1|TRBV27|TRBJ2-7
CASSPLDRADEQYF
TGTGCCAGCAGTCCCCTGGACAGGGCGGACGAGCAGTACTTC
>once|16|TRBD2|TRBV3-1|TRBJ2-1
CASSQDRSSGRNEQFF
TGTGCCAGCAGCCAAGATAGGTCTAGCGGGAGGAATGAGCAGTTCTTC
>many|16|.|TRBV6-1|TRBJ1-1
CASSRYISGTPVEAFF
TGTGCCAGCAGTCGATATATTTCCGGGACACCCGTTGAAGCTTTCTTT
>.|15|TRBD1|TRBV6-1|TRBJ1-2
CASSVETGGAYGYTF
TGTGCCAGCAGTGTCGAGACAGGGGGCGCTTATGGCTACACCTTC
>.|16|TRBD1|TRBV13|TRBJ1-2
CASSFGQGISAVGYTF
TGTGCCAGCAGCTTTGGACAGGGGATCTCCGCTGTAGGCTACACCTTC
>many|15|.|TRBV7-6|TRBJ2-1
CASSLDTTGGDEQFF
TGTGCCAGCAGCTTAGACACCACTGGAGGGGATGAGCAGTTCTTC
>few|14|.|TRBV6-2/TRBV6-3|TRBJ1-4
CASSPRQTNEKLFF
TGTGCCAGCAGTCCGCGACAGACTAATGAAAAACTGTTTTTT
>few|14|TRBD1|TRBV7-2|TRBJ2-5
CASSEPGQQETQYF
TGTGCCAGCAGCGAACCGGGACAGCAAGAGACCCAGTACTTC
>many|15|.|TRBV6-2/TRBV6-3|TRBJ1-5
CASSYGGAGNQPQHF
TGTGCCAGCAGTTACGGGGGGGCTGGCAATCAGCCCCAGCATTTT
>few|18|.|TRBV13|TRBJ1-6
CASSFSGTYELYNSPLHF
TGTGCCAGCAGCTTTAGTGGGACGTATGAGTTGTATAATTCACCCCTCCACTTT
>many|15|.|TRBV29-1|TRBJ2-3
CSVEVGGPSTDTQYF
TGCAGCGTTGAAGTTGGGGGCCCAAGCACAGATACGCAGTATTTT
>few|13|TRBD1|TRBV28|TRBJ2-7
CALSGTGHYEQYF
TGTGCCTTATCCGGGACAGGGCATTACGAGCAGTACTTC
>few|14|.|TRBV7-8|TRBJ1-3
CASSLVGIGNTIYF
TGTGCCAGCAGCTTAGTTGGGATTGGAAACACCATATATTTT
>many|15|.|TRBV5-1|TRBJ1-2
CASSLDSVANYGYTF
TGCGCCAGCAGCTTGGACTCGGTTGCTAACTATGGCTACACCTTC
>.|13|.|TRBV20-1|TRBJ2-1
CSARSPTENEQFF
TGCAGTGCTAGATCCCCGACCGAGAATGAGCAGTTCTTC
>many|12|.|TRBV20-1|TRBJ1-2
CSARGRDYGYTF
TGCAGTGCTAGGGGTAGGGACTATGGCTACACCTTC
>many|15|TRBD1|TRBV11-2|TRBJ1-1
CASSLGPQGGNEAFF
TGTGCCAGCAGCTTGGGGCCACAGGGGGGCAATGAAGCTTTCTTT
>many|13|.|TRBV27|TRBJ1-1
CASSLSSGAEAFF
TGTGCCAGCAGTTTATCCTCGGGTGCTGAAGCTTTCTTT
>many|16|.|TRBV12-3/TRBV12-4|TRBJ1-6
CASSRDGTIYNSPLHF
TGTGCCAGCAGTCGGGACGGAACTATCTATAATTCACCCCTCCACTTT
>.|14|TRBD1|TRBV5-1|TRBJ2-7
CASSPTGVAYEQYF
TGCGCCAGCAGCCCGACAGGGGTCGCCTACGAGCAGTACTTC
>many|16|TRBD2|TRBV5-1|TRBJ2-3
CASSSTRGLRTDTQYF
TGCGCCAGCAGCTCGACGCGGGGGTTACGCACAGATACGCAGTATTTT
>.|16|.|TRBV19|TRBJ2-1
CASSIAGRWGYNEQFF
TGTGCCAGTAGTATAGCGGGGCGGTGGGGCTACAATGAGCAGTTCTTC
>.|14|TRBD1|TRBV29-1|TRBJ1-1
CSVLISGGGTEAFF
TGCAGCGTTCTAATATCAGGGGGTGGCACTGAAGCTTTCTTT
>few|20|.|TRBV7-3|TRBJ1-5
CASSLTPGAGARESNQPQHF
TGTGCCAGCAGCTTAACGCCCGGGGCAGGGGCTAGGGAGAGCAATCAGCCCCAGCATTTT
>many|14|.|TRBV7-9|TRBJ2-7
CASSFQTASYEQYF
TGTGCCAGCAGCTTCCAGACAGCTTCATACGAGCAGTACTTC
>many|14|TRBD1|TRBV20-1|TRBJ1-1
CSAVRTGTNTEAFF
TGCAGTGCTGTTCGGACAGGGACGAACACTGAAGCTTTCTTT